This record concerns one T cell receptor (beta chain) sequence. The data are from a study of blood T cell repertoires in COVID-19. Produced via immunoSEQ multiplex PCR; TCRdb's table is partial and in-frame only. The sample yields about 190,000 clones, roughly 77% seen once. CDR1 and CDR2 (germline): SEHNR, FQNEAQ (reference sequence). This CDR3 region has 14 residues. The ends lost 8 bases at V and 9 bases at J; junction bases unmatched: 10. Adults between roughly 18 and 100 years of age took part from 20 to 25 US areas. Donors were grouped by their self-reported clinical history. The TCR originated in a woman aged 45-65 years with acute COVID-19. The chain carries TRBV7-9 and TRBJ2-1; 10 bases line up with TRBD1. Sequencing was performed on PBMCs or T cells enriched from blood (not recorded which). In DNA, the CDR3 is TGTGCCAGCTTGGGGACAGGGGTTTCTGGTGAGCAGTTCTTC. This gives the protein CASLGTGVSGEQFF.